The entry that follows covers one T cell receptor (beta chain) sequence. Some clones are missing from TCRdb's copy, which holds only in-frame ones; the method was immunoSEQ multiplex PCR. The sample shows more than 300,000 clones, roughly nine tenths of them seen only once. The sample's treatment: roughly 18 received Ad26.COV2.S at low or high dose, single or two shots; 5 received placebo; per-sample allocation not given. It was on day 63 after the first vaccine or placebo injection that samples were taken. This entry comes from a study of Ad26.COV2.S vaccination and SARS-CoV-2 variants. This sample comprised peripheral blood, obtained in a trial of Ad26.COV2.S vaccine versus placebo. The TCR comes from a person aged 18 to 59 who received the Ad26.COV2.S COVID-19 vaccine or a placebo.

CDR3 residues: CSGVGLYEQFF. As DNA, the CDR3 is TGCAGCGGCGTCGGACTGTATGAGCAGTTCTTC. V is TRBV29-1 and J is TRBJ2-1, with a possible D match to TRBD2 (5 bases). CDR1 and CDR2 (germline): SQVTM, ANQGSEA. This CDR3 comprises 11 residues. V dropped 7 bases and J dropped 8 bases, with 12 bases sitting between them.